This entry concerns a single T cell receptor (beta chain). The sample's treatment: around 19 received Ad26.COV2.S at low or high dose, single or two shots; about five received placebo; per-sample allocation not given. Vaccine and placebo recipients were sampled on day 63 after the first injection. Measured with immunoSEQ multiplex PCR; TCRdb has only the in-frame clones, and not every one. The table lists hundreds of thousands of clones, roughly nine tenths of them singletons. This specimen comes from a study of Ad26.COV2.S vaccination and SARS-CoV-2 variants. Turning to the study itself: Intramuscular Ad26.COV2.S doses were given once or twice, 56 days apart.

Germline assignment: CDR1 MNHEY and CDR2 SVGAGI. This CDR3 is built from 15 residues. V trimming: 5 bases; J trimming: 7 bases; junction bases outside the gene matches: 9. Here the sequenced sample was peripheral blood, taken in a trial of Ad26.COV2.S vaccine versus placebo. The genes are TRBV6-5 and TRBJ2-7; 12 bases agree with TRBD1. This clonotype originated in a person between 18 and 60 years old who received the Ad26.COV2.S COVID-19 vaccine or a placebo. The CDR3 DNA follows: TGTGCCAGCAGTCCCCCGGGACAGGGGGCTGAAGAGCAGTACTTC. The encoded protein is CASSPPGQGAEEQYF.